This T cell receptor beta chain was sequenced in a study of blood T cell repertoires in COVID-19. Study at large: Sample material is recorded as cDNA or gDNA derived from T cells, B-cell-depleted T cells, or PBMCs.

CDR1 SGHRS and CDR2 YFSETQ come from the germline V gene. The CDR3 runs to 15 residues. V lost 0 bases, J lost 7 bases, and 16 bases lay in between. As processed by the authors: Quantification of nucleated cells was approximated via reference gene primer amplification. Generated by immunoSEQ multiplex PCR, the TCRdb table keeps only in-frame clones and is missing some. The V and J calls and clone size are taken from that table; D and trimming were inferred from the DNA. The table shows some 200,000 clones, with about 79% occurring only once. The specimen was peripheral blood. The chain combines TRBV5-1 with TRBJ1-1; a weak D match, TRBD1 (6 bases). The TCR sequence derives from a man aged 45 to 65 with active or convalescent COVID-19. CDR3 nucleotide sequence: TGCGCCAGCAGCTTGGGCTCTACAGGGACGGATGAAGCTTTCTTT. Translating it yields CASSLGSTGTDEAFF. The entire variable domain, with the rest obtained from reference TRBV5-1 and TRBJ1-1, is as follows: KAGVTQTPRYLIKTRGQQVTLSCSPISGHRSVSWYQQTPGQGLQFLFEYFSETQRNKGNFPGRFSGRQFSNSRSEMNVSTLELGDSALYLCASSLGSTGTDEAFFGQGTRLTVV.